The 22 T cell receptor beta chains presented below share a single source sample, sequenced in a study of CD8 T cells in Susac syndrome. Random hexamers were used to reverse transcribe an amount of roughly 0.5 to 1 ug RNA. TCRdb recomputed calls from the immunoSEQ multiplex PCR reads with MiXCR, one row per CDR3 protein. There are about 290,000 distinct CDR3 sequences in the sample; 75% to 85% occur only once, and roughly 0.22% lies in the top ten. Sequenced input: CD8+ T cells from PBMCs. The receptors come from a human donor with multiple sclerosis.

This chain connects TRBV27 to TRBJ1-6; 7 bases line up with TRBD1. V dropped 4 bases and J dropped 13; count of bases not matched to a gene: 7. The germline V gene has CDR1 MNHEY and CDR2 SMNVEV (reference sequence). The CDR3 has 13 residues. The DNA for the CDR3 is TGTGCCAGCAGTTACAGGGGCCACATGCCCCTCCACTTT. Protein: CASSYRGHMPLHF.

The chain recombines TRBV27 with TRBJ2-7; the match to TRBD1 covers 7 bases. The junction had 8 bases not matched to a gene; V was cut back by 3 bases and J by 0 bases. The CDR3 is 16 amino acids. The V gene's germline CDR1 is MNHEY and CDR2 SMNVEV (reference sequence). The CDR3 loop reads CASSFLYSGGSYEQYF. The CDR3 nucleotides are TGTGCCAGCAGTTTCCTGTATTCAGGGGGCTCCTACGAGCAGTACTTC.

This clonotype occurred a few times. The gene calls are TRBV4-1 and TRBJ2-7; the D gene is possibly TRBD1 (5 bases). Germline CDR1 reads MGHRA; CDR2 reads YSYEKL. This CDR3 region has 16 residues. The germline V and J ends were trimmed by 1 base and 3 bases, with 16 bases remaining between them. In DNA form, the CDR3 reads TGCGCCAGCAGCCAAGGAAGGGGCAGGGTAGGCTACGAGCAGTACTTC. This gives the protein CASSQGRGRVGYEQYF.

The chain uses TRBV4-3 and TRBJ1-5; D is uncertain. The V gene's germline CDR1 is LGHNA and CDR2 YSLEER. Trimming left V 0 bases short and J 3 bases short, with 9 bases between. This CDR3 comprises 15 residues. The DNA of the CDR3 is TGCGCCAGCAGCCAAGAACGAGACGCCAATCAGCCCCAGCATTTT. Residues: CASSQERDANQPQHF.

The genes are TRBV2 and TRBJ2-1, with TRBD2 matching over 12 bases. V dropped 11 bases and J dropped 15; count of bases not matched to a gene: 17. CDR3 length: 14 residues. The V gene's germline CDR1 is SNHLY and CDR2 FYNNEI. This CDR3 reads CAGLLLAGGPFVFF. In DNA, the CDR3 is TGTGCCGGATTGCTGCTAGCGGGAGGGCCCTTCGTGTTCTTC.

The chain is built from TRBV2 and TRBJ2-2; 9 bases are shared with TRBD1. The CDR3 totals 16 residues. V trimming: 6 bases; J trimming: 3 bases; junction bases outside the gene matches: 8. Germline CDR1 is SNHLY and CDR2 is FYNNEI. In DNA, the CDR3 is TGTGCCAGCAGATGGGACAGGGCTGAGCACACCGGGGAGCTGTTTTTT. Translation gives CASRWDRAEHTGELFF.

CDR3: CASSPRSSGELFF. In nucleotides, the CDR3 is TGTGCCAGCAGTCCGAGGTCTAGCGGGGAGCTGTTTTTT. The V gene is TRBV28, the J gene TRBJ2-2, with unresolved D. V lost 5 bases to trimming and J lost 7 bases, with 11 bases between them. Germline V gene lookup returns CDR1 MDHEN and CDR2 SYDVKM. CDR3 length: 13 amino acids.

V is TRBV7-9 and J is TRBJ1-2; no definite D call. Germline CDR1 SEHNR, CDR2 FQNEAQ (reference sequence). V was trimmed by 5 bases and J by 7 bases, leaving 17 bases between them. The CDR3 consists of 14 residues. CDR3 nucleotides: TGTGCCAGCAGCCGGTTGAATATGCTCGGTGGCTACACCTTC. Its translation: CASSRLNMLGGYTF.

The rearrangement uses TRBV28 and TRBJ2-1, with D unresolved. CDR1 is MDHEN and CDR2 is SYDVKM in the germline V gene. The CDR3 has 11 residues. V gave up 3 bases and J gave up 10 bases, with 7 bases separating them. The CDR3 is CASSFVGEQFF. In nucleotides, the CDR3 is TGTGCCAGCAGTTTCGTGGGAGAGCAGTTCTTC.

V is TRBV27 and J is TRBJ2-1; 7 bases agree with TRBD1. V lost 5 bases and J lost 0; bases outside the gene matches: 4. The CDR3 sequence is 15 residues long. Germline loops: CDR1 MNHEY, CDR2 SMNVEV (reference sequence). The CDR3 DNA sequence: TGTGCCAGCAGTCTGGGACAGAACTCCTACAATGAGCAGTTCTTC. As protein: CASSLGQNSYNEQFF.

This clonotype was counted a single time. The chain couples TRBV29-1 to TRBJ2-7; D ambiguous. V lost 5 bases to trimming and J lost 0 bases, with 8 bases between them. Germline-derived CDR1 and CDR2 are SQVTM and ANQGSEA. The CDR3 is 12 amino acids. CDR3 bases: TGCAGCGTTTACGTTGACTCCTACGAGCAGTACTTC. This codes for CSVYVDSYEQYF.

In DNA, the CDR3 is TGCAGTGAGGGCGGGGCTAGCGGGGAATACAATGAGCAGTTCTTC. Protein: CSEGGASGEYNEQFF. V and J are TRBV20-1 and TRBJ2-1; 9 bases line up with TRBD2. CDR3 length equals 15 residues. Germline values: CDR1 DFQATT, CDR2 SNEGSKA (reference sequence). The ends lost 7 bases at V and 4 bases at J; junction bases unmatched: 11.

The chain joins TRBV14 to TRBJ2-7, with D tentatively TRBD2 (6 bases). Germline V gene lookup returns CDR1 SGHDN and CDR2 FVKESK. V gave up 4 bases and J gave up 6 bases, with 31 bases separating them. CDR3 length equals 19 residues. CDR3 DNA: TGTGCCAGCAGCCCCTTCCCCAACCCACTAGCAACCTCATTGGGCGAGCAGTACTTC. Protein: CASSPFPNPLATSLGEQYF.

The chain uses TRBV25-1 and TRBJ1-4; the match to TRBD1 covers 10 bases. Germline V gene lookup returns CDR1 MGHDK and CDR2 SYGVNS. Trimming cost V 2 bases and J 6 bases; bases outside gene matches: 6. The CDR3 has 16 residues. Here the CDR3 reads CASSENYGTGDEKLFF. CDR3 DNA sequence: TGTGCCAGCAGTGAAAATTATGGGACAGGGGATGAAAAACTGTTTTTT.

V is TRBV18 and J is TRBJ2-7, with TRBD1 matching 8 bases. Trimming took 3 bases from V and 4 from J; bases not matched to a gene: 14. This CDR3 is 17 amino acids long. The germline CDR1 and CDR2 sequences are KGHSH and LQKENI. The CDR3 DNA reads as TGTGCCAGCTCACCCGTTGACCTGACAGGGGAAGGGTACGAGCAGTACTTC. As protein: CASSPVDLTGEGYEQYF.

The chain employs TRBV25-1 and TRBJ2-7, with 7 bases that match TRBD1. The V gene end was trimmed by 5 bases and the J gene end by 3 bases; junction bases not matched to a gene: 16. The CDR3 consists of 17 residues. The germline CDR1 and CDR2 sequences are MGHDK and SYGVNS. CDR3 sequence reads: CASSKPRNEGAFYEQYF. The CDR3 DNA sequence: TGTGCCAGCAGTAAACCCCGGAACGAGGGGGCTTTCTACGAGCAGTACTTC.

V and J are TRBV19 and TRBJ2-3, with TRBD2 as a possible D gene (5 bases). The CDR3 contains 16 residues. Trimming shortened V by 3 bases and J by 1 base, and 14 bases separated the two germline ends. From germline, CDR1 is LNHDA and CDR2 SQIVND (reference sequence). For the CDR3, the DNA is TGTGCCAGTAGTATCGGAGTCGGAGGAGGCACAGATACGCAGTATTTT. Protein sequence: CASSIGVGGGTDTQYF. The full variable domain, its missing parts supplied by reference TRBV19 and TRBJ2-3, is DGGITQSPKYLFRKEGQNVTLSCEQNLNHDAMYWYRQDPGQGLRLIYYSQIVNDFQKGDIAEGYSVSREKKESFPLTVTSAQKNPTAFYLCASSIGVGGGTDTQYFGPGTRLTVL.

The chain recombines TRBV27 with TRBJ1-5; D uncertain. This CDR3 is 15 amino acids long. The germline V gene encodes CDR1 MNHEY and CDR2 SMNVEV (reference sequence). Deletions cut 5 bases from V and 0 bases from J, with 11 bases between. This CDR3 reads CASSQLAYSNQPQHF. DNA of the CDR3: TGTGCCAGCAGTCAACTCGCCTATAGCAATCAGCCCCAGCATTTT.

The rearrangement joins TRBV7-9 to TRBJ2-1; 11 bases are a match to TRBD2. V shed 5 bases and J 1 base; nucleotides not matched to a gene: 4. The CDR3 is 16 residues long. Germline assignment: CDR1 SEHNR and CDR2 FQNEAQ (reference sequence). The CDR3 reads CASSPRTSGSYNEQFF. The CDR3 coding sequence is TGTGCCAGCAGCCCACGGACTAGCGGGTCCTACAATGAGCAGTTCTTC.

V is TRBV2 and J is TRBJ1-1; tentative D call: TRBD1 (6 bases). The ends were cut back, 8 bases at V and 3 bases at J, with 16 bases in the middle. CDR1 is SNHLY and CDR2 is FYNNEI in the germline V gene. The CDR3 is made up of 14 amino acids. The CDR3 is CASGTDRSHTEAFF. The CDR3 DNA follows: TGTGCCAGCGGCACTGACAGGTCACACACTGAAGCTTTCTTT.

This rearrangement joins TRBV7-9 to TRBJ2-5; D is perhaps TRBD2 (5 bases). Trimming removed 1 base from V and 0 bases from J, with 12 bases in between. This CDR3 is built from 16 residues. The V gene's germline CDR1 is SEHNR and CDR2 FQNEAQ (reference sequence). For the CDR3, the DNA is TGTGCCAGCAGCTTAGTCGGAGGAGTAAACCAAGAGACCCAGTACTTC. Encoded protein: CASSLVGGVNQETQYF.

The chain is built from TRBV7-9 and TRBJ2-2; 8 nucleotides align to TRBD1. Per germline, CDR1 SEHNR and CDR2 FQNEAQ (reference sequence). The ends lost 6 bases at V and 0 bases at J; junction bases unmatched: 3. The CDR3 sequence is 15 residues long. The CDR3 region has the DNA TGTGCCAGCAGACGGGGACAGGCGAACACCGGGGAGCTGTTTTTT. It specifies CASRRGQANTGELFF.